Listed here is a single T cell receptor (beta chain). How the authors handled the data: Scientists estimated how many nucleated cells there were by amplifying reference gene primers. Repertoires were generated with immunoSEQ multiplex PCR, while TCRdb's copy carries only in-frame clones and drops some. V, J and clone size derive from that table, while D and trimming were established from the DNA sequence. The sample lists some 200,000 clones, about four fifths seen once, with more than 9.5% in the top ten. This record belongs to a study of blood T cell repertoires in COVID-19. Overall study context: The origin of the acute and convalescent COVID-19 samples was the United States, Italy and Spain. Sample material is recorded as cDNA or gDNA derived from T cells, B-cell-depleted T cells, or PBMCs.

Those enrolled in Seattle joined during active infection and were followed longitudinally afterward. The source of this sequence is a middle-aged woman with COVID-19, enrolled during active disease. The sequenced sample consisted of peripheral blood.

The CDR3, as DNA: TGCGCCAGCAGCCGGAAAGGACAGGGTGACACCATATATTTT. It encodes CASSRKGQGDTIYF. This chain joins TRBV5-1 and TRBJ1-3, with TRBD1 matching over 8 bases. The CDR3 is 14 amino acids. The V gene end was trimmed by 4 bases and the J gene end by 8 bases; junction bases not matched to a gene: 8. Germline V gene lookup returns CDR1 SGHRS and CDR2 YFSETQ.